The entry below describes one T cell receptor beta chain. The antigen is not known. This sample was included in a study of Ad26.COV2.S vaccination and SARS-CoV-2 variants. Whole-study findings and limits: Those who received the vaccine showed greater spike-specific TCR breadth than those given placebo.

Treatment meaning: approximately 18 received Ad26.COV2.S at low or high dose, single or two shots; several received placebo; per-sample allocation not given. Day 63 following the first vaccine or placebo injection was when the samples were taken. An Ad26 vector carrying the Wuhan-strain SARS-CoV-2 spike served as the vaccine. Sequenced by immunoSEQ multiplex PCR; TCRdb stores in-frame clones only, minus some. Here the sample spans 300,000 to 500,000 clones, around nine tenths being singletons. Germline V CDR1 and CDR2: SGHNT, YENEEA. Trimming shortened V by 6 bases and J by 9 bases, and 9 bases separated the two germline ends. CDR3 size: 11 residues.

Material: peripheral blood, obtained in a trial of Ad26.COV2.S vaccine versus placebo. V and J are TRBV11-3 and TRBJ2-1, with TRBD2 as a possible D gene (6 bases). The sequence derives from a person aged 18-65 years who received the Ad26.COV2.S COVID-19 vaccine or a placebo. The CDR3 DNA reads TGTGCCAGCAGTGGAGGGTTTGAGCAGTTCTTC. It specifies CASSGGFEQFF.